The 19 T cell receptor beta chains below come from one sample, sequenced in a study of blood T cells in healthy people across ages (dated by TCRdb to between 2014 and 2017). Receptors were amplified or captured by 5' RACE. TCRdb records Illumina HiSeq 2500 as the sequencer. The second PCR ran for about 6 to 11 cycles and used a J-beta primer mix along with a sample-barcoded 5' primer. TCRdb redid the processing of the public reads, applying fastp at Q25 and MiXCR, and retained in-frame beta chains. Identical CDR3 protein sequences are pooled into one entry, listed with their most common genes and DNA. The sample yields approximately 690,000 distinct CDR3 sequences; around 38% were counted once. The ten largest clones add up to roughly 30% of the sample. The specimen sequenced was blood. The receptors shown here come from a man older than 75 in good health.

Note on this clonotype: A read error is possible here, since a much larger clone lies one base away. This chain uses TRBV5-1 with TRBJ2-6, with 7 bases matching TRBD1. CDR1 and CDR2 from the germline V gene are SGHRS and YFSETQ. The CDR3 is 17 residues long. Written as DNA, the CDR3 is TGCGCCAGCAACTTGTTTCGGCAGGGGGCTGGGGCCAACGTCCTGACTTTC. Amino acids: CASNLFRQGAGANVLTF.

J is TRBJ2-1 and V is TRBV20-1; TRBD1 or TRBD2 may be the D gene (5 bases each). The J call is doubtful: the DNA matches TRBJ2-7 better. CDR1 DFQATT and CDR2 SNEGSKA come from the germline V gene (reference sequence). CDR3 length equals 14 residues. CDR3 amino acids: CSARQTTFRNEQYF. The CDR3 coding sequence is TGCAGTGCGAGACAGACTACTTTCCGGAACGAGCAGTACTTC.

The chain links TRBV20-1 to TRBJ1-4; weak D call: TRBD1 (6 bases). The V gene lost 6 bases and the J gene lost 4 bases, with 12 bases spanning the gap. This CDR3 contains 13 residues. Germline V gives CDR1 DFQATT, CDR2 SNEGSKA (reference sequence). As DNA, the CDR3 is TGCAGTGCCACGACAGGAAATAATGAAAAACTGTTTTTT. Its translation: CSATTGNNEKLFF.

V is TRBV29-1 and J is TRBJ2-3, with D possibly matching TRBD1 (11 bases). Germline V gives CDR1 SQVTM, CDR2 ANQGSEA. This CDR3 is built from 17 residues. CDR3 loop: CGAGQGATSGDSDTQYF. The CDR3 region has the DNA TGCGGCGCTGGACAGGGGGCCACTAGCGGGGATTCAGATACGCAGTATTTT.

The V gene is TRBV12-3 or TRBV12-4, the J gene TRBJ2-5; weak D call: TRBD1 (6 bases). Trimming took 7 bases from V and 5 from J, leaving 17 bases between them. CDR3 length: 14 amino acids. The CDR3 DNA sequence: TGTGCCAGCACCAAGAAGGGGGTTAGGGAGACCCAGTACTTC. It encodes CASTKKGVRETQYF.

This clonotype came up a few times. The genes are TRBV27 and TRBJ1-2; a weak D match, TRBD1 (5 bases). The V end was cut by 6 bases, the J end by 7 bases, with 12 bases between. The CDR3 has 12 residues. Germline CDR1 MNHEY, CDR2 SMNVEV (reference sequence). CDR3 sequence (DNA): TGTGCCAGCAGATTTATGGGGGGTGGCTACACCTTC. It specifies CASRFMGGGYTF.

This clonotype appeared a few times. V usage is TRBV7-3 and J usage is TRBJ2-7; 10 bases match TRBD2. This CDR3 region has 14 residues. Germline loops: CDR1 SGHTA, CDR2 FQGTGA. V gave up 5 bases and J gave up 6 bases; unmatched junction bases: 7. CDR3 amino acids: CASSRAGGKSEQYF. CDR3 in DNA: TGTGCCAGCAGCCGAGCGGGAGGGAAAAGCGAGCAGTACTTC. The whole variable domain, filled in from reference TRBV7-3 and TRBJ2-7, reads GAGVSQTPSNKVTEKGKYVELRCDPISGHTALYWYRQSLGQGPEFLIYFQGTGAADDSGLPNDRFFAVRPEGSVSTLKIQRTERGDSAVYLCASSRAGGKSEQYFGPGTRLTVT.

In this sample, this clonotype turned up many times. The CDR3 DNA reads TGCGCCAGCAGCCAAATAGGGGTAGCAGATACGCAGTATTTT. It translates to CASSQIGVADTQYF. The J gene is TRBJ2-3, the V gene TRBV4-3; possible D gene TRBD1, 5 bases. The length of the CDR3 is 14 residues. With 2 bases removed from V and 4 bases from J, the gap between germline ends came to 10 bases. From germline, CDR1 is LGHNA and CDR2 YSLEER.

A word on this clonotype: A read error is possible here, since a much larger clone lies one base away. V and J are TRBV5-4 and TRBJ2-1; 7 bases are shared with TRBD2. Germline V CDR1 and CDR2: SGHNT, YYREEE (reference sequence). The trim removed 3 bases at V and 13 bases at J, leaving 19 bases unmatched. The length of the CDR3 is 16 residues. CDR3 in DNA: TGTGCCAGCAGCTCCATATCGGCGGGAGACATAGAGACCCAGTTCTTC. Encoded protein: CASSSISAGDIETQFF.

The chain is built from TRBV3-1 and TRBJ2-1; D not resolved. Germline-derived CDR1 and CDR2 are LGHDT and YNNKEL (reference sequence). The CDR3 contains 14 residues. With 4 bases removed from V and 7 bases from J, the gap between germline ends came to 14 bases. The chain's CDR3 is CASSLTVRVNEQFF. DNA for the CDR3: TGTGCCAGCAGCCTAACGGTTAGGGTAAATGAGCAGTTCTTC.

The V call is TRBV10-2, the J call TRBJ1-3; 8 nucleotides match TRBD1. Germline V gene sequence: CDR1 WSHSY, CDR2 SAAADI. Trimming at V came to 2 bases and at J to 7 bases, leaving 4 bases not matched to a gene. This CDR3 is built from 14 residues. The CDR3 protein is CASSEARGRNTIYF. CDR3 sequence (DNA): TGCGCCAGCAGTGAGGCCAGGGGGCGGAACACCATATATTTT.

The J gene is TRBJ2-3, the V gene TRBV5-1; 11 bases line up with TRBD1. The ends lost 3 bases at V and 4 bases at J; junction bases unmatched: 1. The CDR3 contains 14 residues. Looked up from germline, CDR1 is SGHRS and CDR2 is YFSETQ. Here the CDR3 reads CASSWTGGADTQYF. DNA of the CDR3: TGCGCCAGCAGCTGGACAGGGGGCGCAGATACGCAGTATTTT.

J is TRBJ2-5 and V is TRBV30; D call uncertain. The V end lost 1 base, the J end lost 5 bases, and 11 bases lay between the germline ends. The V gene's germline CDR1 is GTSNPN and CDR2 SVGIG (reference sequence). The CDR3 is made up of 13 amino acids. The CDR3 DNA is TGTGCCTGGAGTGGAACCTTGGGGGAGACCCAGTACTTC. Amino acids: CAWSGTLGETQYF. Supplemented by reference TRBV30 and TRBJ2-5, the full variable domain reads SQTIHQWPATLVQPVGSPLSLECTVEGTSNPNLYWYRQAAGRGLQLLFYSVGIGQISSEVPQNLSASRPQDRQFILSSKKLLLSDSGFYLCAWSGTLGETQYFGPGTRLLVL.

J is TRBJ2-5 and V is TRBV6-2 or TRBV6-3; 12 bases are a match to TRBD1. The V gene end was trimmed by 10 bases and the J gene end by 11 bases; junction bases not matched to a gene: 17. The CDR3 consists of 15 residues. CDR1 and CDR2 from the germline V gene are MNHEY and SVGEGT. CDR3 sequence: CATQYGDRGLGEQYF. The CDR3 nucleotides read TGTGCCACCCAGTACGGGGACAGGGGGCTTGGAGAGCAGTACTTC.

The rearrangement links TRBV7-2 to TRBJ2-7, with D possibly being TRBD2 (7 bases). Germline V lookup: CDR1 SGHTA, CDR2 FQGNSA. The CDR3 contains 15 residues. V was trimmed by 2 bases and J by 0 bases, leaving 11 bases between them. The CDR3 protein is CASSLNGGRSYEQYF. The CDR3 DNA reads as TGTGCCAGCAGCTTAAACGGGGGGCGCTCCTACGAGCAGTACTTC. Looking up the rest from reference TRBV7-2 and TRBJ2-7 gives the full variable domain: GAGVSQSPSNKVTEKGKDVELRCDPISGHTALYWYRQSLGQGLEFLIYFQGNSAPDKSGLPSDRFSAERTGGSVSTLTIQRTQQEDSAVYLCASSLNGGRSYEQYFGPGTRLTVT.

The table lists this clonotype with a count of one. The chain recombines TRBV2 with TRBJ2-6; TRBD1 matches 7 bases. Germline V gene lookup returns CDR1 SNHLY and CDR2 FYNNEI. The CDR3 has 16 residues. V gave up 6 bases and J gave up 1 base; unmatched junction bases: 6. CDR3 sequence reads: CASRGGRRSGANVLTF. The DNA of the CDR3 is TGTGCCAGCAGAGGGGGCAGGAGGTCTGGGGCCAACGTCCTGACTTTC.

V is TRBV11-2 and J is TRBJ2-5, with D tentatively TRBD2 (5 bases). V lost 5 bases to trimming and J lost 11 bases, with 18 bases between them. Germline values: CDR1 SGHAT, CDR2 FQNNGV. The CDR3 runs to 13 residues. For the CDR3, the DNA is TGTGCCAGCAGCGTGCGTCAGGAGAGGGAGCAGTACTTC. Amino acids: CASSVRQEREQYF.

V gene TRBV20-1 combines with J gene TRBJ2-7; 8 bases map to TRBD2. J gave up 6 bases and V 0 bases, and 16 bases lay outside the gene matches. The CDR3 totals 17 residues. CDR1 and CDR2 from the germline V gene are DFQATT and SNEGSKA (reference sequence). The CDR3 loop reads CSARDAGGGLARLEQYF. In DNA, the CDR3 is TGCAGTGCTAGAGACGCGGGTGGAGGACTAGCCCGCCTCGAGCAGTACTTC.

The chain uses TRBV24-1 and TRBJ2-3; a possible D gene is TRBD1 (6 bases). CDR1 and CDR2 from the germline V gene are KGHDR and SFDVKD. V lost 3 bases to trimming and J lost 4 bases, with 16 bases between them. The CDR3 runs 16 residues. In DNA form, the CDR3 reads TGTGCCACCAGTGATGCACAGGGTCGCAGGGCAGATACGCAGTATTTT. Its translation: CATSDAQGRRADTQYF.